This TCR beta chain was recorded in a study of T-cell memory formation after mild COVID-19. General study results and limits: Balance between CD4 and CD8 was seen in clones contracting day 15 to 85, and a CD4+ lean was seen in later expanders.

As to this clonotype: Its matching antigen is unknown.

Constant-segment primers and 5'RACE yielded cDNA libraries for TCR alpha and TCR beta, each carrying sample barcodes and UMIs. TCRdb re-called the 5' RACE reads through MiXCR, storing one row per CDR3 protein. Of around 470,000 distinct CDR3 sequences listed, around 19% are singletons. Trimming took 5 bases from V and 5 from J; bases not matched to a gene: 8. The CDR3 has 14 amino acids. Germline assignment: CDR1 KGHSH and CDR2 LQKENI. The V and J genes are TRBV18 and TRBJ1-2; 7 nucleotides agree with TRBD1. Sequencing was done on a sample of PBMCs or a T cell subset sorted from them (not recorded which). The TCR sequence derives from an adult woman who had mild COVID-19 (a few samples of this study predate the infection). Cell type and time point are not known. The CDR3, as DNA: TGTGCCAGCTCAACTGGGGACAGCTCTTATGGCTACACCTTC. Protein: CASSTGDSSYGYTF.